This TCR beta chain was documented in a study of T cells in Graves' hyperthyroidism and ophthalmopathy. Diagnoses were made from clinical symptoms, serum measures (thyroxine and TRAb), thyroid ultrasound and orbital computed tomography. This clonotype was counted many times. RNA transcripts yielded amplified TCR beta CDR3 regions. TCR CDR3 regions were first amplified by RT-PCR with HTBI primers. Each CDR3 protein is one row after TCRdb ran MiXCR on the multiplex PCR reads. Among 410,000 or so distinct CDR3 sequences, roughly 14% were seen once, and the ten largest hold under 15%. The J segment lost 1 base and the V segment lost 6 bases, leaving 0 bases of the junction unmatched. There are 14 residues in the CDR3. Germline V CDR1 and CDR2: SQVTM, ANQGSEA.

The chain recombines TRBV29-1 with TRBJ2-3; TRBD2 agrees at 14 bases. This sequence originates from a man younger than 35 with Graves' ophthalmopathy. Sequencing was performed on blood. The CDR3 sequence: CSVGLAGGTDTQYF. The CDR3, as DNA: TGCAGCGTGGGACTAGCGGGGGGCACAGATACGCAGTATTTT.